Listed below are T cell receptor beta chains from one sample, sequenced in a study of blood T cells in healthy people across ages. TCRdb re-called the 5' RACE reads through MiXCR, storing one row per CDR3 protein. Of hundreds of thousands of distinct CDR3 sequences listed, about 62% are singletons. Sequences were obtained from blood. Source of these receptors: a man aged 25-45 years in good health. Each CDR3 is given with its conserved first and last residue. The D gene is left open where the match is weak. Some rows mark clone size as missing; the rest say once, few, many or name a class of expanded clone.

V gene	D gene	J gene	clone size	CDR3 length	CDR3 protein	CDR3 DNA
TRBV4-2	TRBD1	TRBJ2-7	once	20	CASSQDREFLPGQITYEQYF	TGTGCCAGCAGCCAAGATAGGGAGTTTTTGCCGGGACAGATCACCTACGAGCAGTACTTC
TRBV5-1	NA	TRBJ2-1	once	16	CASSLVPAGTYNEQFF	TGCGCCAGCAGCTTGGTTCCGGCGGGCACCTACAATGAGCAGTTCTTC
TRBV10-3	NA	TRBJ1-1	once	16	CAISERNRNMNTEAFF	TGTGCCATCAGTGAGCGGAACAGGAATATGAACACTGAAGCTTTCTTT
TRBV6-1	TRBD2	TRBJ2-1	NA	15	CATSTSGADYNEQFF	TGTGCCACGTCGACTAGCGGGGCTGATTACAATGAGCAGTTCTTC
TRBV3-1	NA	TRBJ2-7	NA	15	CASSRPTGKSYEQYF	TGTGCCAGCAGCAGGCCGACGGGGAAGTCCTACGAGCAGTACTTC
TRBV27	TRBD1	TRBJ2-7	NA	16	CASSTRQGSSYNEQYF	TGTGCCAGCAGTACCCGACAGGGAAGCTCCTACAATGAGCAGTACTTC
TRBV12-3/TRBV12-4	NA	TRBJ2-1	NA	15	CASSCAGDVGNEQFF	TGTGCCAGCAGTTGCGCAGGGGATGTGGGCAATGAGCAGTTCTTC
TRBV7-2	NA	TRBJ1-1	NA	18	CASSLASAGLHPKGEAFF	TGTGCCAGCAGCTTAGCGAGCGCCGGGTTACACCCCAAGGGTGAAGCTTTCTTT
TRBV4-3	NA	TRBJ1-4	NA	16	CASSQDWAGANEKLFF	TGCGCCAGCAGCCAAGATTGGGCCGGAGCTAATGAAAAACTGTTTTTT
TRBV9	NA	TRBJ2-5	few	13	CASSPRGEETQYF	TGTGCCAGCAGCCCCCGAGGGGAAGAGACCCAGTACTTC
TRBV28	NA	TRBJ2-3	few	13	CASKGGNTDTQYF	TGTGCCAGCAAAGGGGGGAACACAGATACGCAGTATTTT
TRBV2	NA	TRBJ2-7	NA	13	CASSVRELSEQYF	TGTGCCAGCAGTGTTAGGGAGTTGAGCGAGCAGTACTTC
TRBV12-3/TRBV12-4	NA	TRBJ2-6	NA	16	CASIGVIASGANVLTF	TGTGCCAGCATAGGCGTAATTGCGTCTGGGGCCAACGTCCTGACTTTC
TRBV4-3	NA	TRBJ2-4	NA	15	CASSQDAGQKNIQYF	TGCGCCAGCAGCCAAGATGCGGGACAGAAAAACATTCAGTACTTC
TRBV27	NA	TRBJ1-4	few	15	CASTRTGQGDEKLFF	TGTGCCAGCACTAGGACCGGGCAGGGAGACGAAAAACTGTTTTTT
TRBV12-3/TRBV12-4	NA	TRBJ1-1	NA	12	CASSFSQIEAFF	TGTGCCAGCAGTTTTTCTCAAATCGAAGCTTTCTTT
TRBV28	TRBD1	TRBJ2-4	once	14	CASSLWGAEGQQYF	TGTGCCAGCAGTTTATGGGGGGCCGAGGGACAGCAGTACTTC
TRBV29-1	NA	TRBJ2-2	few	14	CSASRVLNTGELFF	TGCAGCGCCTCCCGGGTCCTGAACACCGGGGAGCTGTTTTTT
TRBV5-1	NA	TRBJ1-4	few	15	CASSSLGSSNEKLFF	TGCGCCAGCAGCTCCTTGGGGTCATCTAATGAAAAACTGTTTTTT
TRBV10-3	TRBD1	TRBJ2-7	once	16	CAISDANRGNSYEQYF	TGTGCCATCAGTGATGCAAACAGGGGGAACTCCTACGAGCAGTACTTC
TRBV5-1	NA	TRBJ2-2	NA	14	CASRKEQSIGELFF	TGCGCCAGCAGAAAAGAACAGAGTATCGGGGAGCTGTTTTTT
TRBV5-1	NA	TRBJ2-4	NA	16	CASSLRGDGAKNIQYF	TGCGCCAGCAGCTTACGAGGAGATGGGGCCAAAAACATTCAGTACTTC
TRBV7-2	NA	TRBJ2-7	NA	20	CASSLGAAVVRRTSSYEQYF	TGTGCCAGCAGCTTAGGCGCCGCCGTCGTTCGAAGGACGAGCTCCTACGAGCAGTACTTC
TRBV7-2	NA	TRBJ2-7	NA	15	CTSSVGPGSSYEQYF	TGTACCAGCAGCGTAGGACCAGGGAGCTCCTACGAGCAGTACTTC
TRBV28	NA	TRBJ1-6	NA	16	CASSPPGTTYNSPLHF	TGTGCCAGCAGTCCCCCTGGCACCACCTATAATTCACCCCTCCACTTT
TRBV4-2	NA	TRBJ2-7	few	14	CASRTEGDPYEQYF	TGTGCCAGCAGGACGGAGGGGGACCCCTACGAGCAGTACTTC
TRBV28	TRBD1	TRBJ2-1	NA	14	CASSGDREYNEQFF	TGTGCTAGCAGTGGGGACAGGGAGTACAATGAGCAGTTCTTC
TRBV7-3	NA	TRBJ1-5	NA	18	CVSSLISGRDLANQPQHF	TGTGTCAGCAGCTTAATTTCGGGTAGGGACTTGGCTAATCAGCCCCAGCATTTT
TRBV28	NA	TRBJ2-6	few	16	CASSFAQLSGANVLTF	TGTGCCAGCAGTTTCGCGCAGCTCTCTGGGGCCAACGTCCTGACTTTC
TRBV29-1	NA	TRBJ2-3	NA	15	CSVEGDSRSTDTQYF	TGCAGCGTTGAAGGTGACAGTCGAAGCACAGATACGCAGTATTTT
TRBV10-3	TRBD1	TRBJ2-1	NA	13	CAIRGQGYNEQFF	TGTGCAATCCGAGGACAGGGGTACAATGAGCAGTTCTTC
TRBV12-3/TRBV12-4	TRBD1	TRBJ1-2	NA	17	CASSAGAGGDVNYGYTF	TGTGCCAGCAGCGCCGGGGCAGGGGGCGACGTTAACTATGGCTACACCTTC
TRBV6-2/TRBV6-3	TRBD1	TRBJ1-5	NA	14	CASSTTGGNQPQHF	TGTGCCAGCAGTACTACAGGGGGCAATCAGCCCCAGCATTTT
TRBV5-1	NA	TRBJ1-1	few	14	CASRPAPMNTEAFF	TGCGCCAGCAGGCCGGCCCCCATGAACACTGAAGCTTTCTTT
TRBV10-3	TRBD1	TRBJ2-1	once	14	CATSRDRERNEQFF	TGTGCCACCTCCCGAGACAGGGAAAGGAATGAGCAGTTCTTC
TRBV4-3	NA	TRBJ2-1	NA	15	CASSQDLERGPKQFF	TGCGCCAGCAGCCAAGATTTGGAGAGGGGACCTAAGCAGTTCTTC
TRBV29-1	NA	TRBJ1-2	few	13	CSVEASTNYGYTF	TGCAGCGTTGAAGCGTCAACTAACTATGGCTACACCTTC
TRBV6-4	NA	TRBJ2-3	NA	14	CASSDQGSTDTQYF	TGTGCCAGCAGTGATCAAGGCTCCACAGATACGCAGTATTTT
TRBV7-6	TRBD1	TRBJ2-1	few	15	CASSSQTGGYNEQFF	TGTGCCAGCAGCTCACAGACAGGGGGCTACAATGAGCAGTTCTTC
TRBV5-1	TRBD2	TRBJ2-1	NA	14	CASSFRTSGNEQFF	TGCGCCAGCAGCTTTAGGACTAGCGGTAATGAGCAGTTCTTC
TRBV3-1	NA	TRBJ2-5	NA	16	CASSRTRTTPGETQYF	TGTGCCAGCAGCCGAACCCGCACTACTCCGGGGGAGACCCAGTACTTC
TRBV20-1	NA	TRBJ2-1	NA	15	CSARAGGRGYNEQFF	TGCAGTGCTAGAGCGGGGGGCAGGGGATACAATGAGCAGTTCTTC
TRBV6-2/TRBV6-3	NA	TRBJ1-2	many	13	CASSRGTNYGYTF	TGTGCCAGCAGCCGAGGAACTAACTATGGCTACACCTTC
TRBV6-5	NA	TRBJ2-6	NA	18	CASSSFGQQSSGANVLTF	TGTGCCAGCAGTTCTTTCGGACAGCAAAGCTCTGGGGCCAACGTCCTGACTTTC
TRBV6-5	TRBD1	TRBJ1-1	NA	15	CASSYRTGRNTEAFF	TGTGCCAGCAGTTACCGGACAGGGCGGAACACTGAAGCTTTCTTT
TRBV7-2	TRBD2	TRBJ2-3	NA	14	CASSRLAVTDTQYF	TGTGCCAGCAGCCGACTAGCGGTCACAGATACGCAGTATTTT
TRBV12-3/TRBV12-4	NA	TRBJ1-1	NA	13	CASSTQGAPEAFF	TGTGCCAGCAGTACACAGGGTGCCCCTGAAGCTTTCTTT
TRBV7-2	NA	TRBJ1-4	few	15	CASSPALGTNEKLFF	TGTGCCAGCAGCCCTGCCCTCGGAACTAATGAAAAACTGTTTTTT
TRBV2	NA	TRBJ1-6	NA	17	CASSPPGAGSYNSPLHF	TGTGCCAGCAGTCCGCCAGGGGCCGGCTCCTATAATTCACCCCTCCACTTT
TRBV20-1	TRBD2	TRBJ2-1	few	18	CSARGGSGGHGLLAEQFF	TGCAGTGCTAGAGGGGGTAGCGGGGGACATGGCCTTCTTGCTGAGCAGTTCTTC
TRBV12-3/TRBV12-4	NA	TRBJ2-1	NA	14	CASSFPGLQYEQFF	TGTGCCAGCAGCTTCCCGGGACTCCAGTATGAGCAGTTCTTC
TRBV20-1	NA	TRBJ2-3	NA	18	CSARDRRHSSRFWDTQYF	TGCAGTGCTAGAGACCGGCGCCACTCCTCCCGGTTTTGGGATACGCAGTATTTT
TRBV15	TRBD1	TRBJ1-1	NA	13	CATSRPGTDRAFF	TGTGCCACCAGCAGACCGGGGACAGACCGAGCTTTCTTT
TRBV10-3	TRBD1	TRBJ2-7	once	14	CAIRTDRGHYEQYF	TGTGCCATCAGGACGGACAGGGGGCACTACGAGCAGTACTTC
TRBV12-3/TRBV12-4	NA	TRBJ2-5	NA	11	CASRMDREQYF	TGTGCCAGCAGGATGGACCGGGAGCAGTACTTC
TRBV6-2/TRBV6-3	NA	TRBJ2-1	few	16	CASSYWVTRRDNEQFF	TGTGCCAGCAGTTATTGGGTGACAAGACGCGACAATGAGCAGTTCTTC
TRBV12-3/TRBV12-4	NA	TRBJ2-5	NA	14	CASSWRGPQETQYF	TGTGCCAGCAGTTGGCGGGGCCCCCAAGAGACCCAGTACTTC
TRBV7-8	NA	TRBJ1-6	NA	16	CASSFTDGSCNSPLHF	TGTGCCAGCAGCTTCACAGACGGGTCCTGTAATTCACCCCTCCACTTT